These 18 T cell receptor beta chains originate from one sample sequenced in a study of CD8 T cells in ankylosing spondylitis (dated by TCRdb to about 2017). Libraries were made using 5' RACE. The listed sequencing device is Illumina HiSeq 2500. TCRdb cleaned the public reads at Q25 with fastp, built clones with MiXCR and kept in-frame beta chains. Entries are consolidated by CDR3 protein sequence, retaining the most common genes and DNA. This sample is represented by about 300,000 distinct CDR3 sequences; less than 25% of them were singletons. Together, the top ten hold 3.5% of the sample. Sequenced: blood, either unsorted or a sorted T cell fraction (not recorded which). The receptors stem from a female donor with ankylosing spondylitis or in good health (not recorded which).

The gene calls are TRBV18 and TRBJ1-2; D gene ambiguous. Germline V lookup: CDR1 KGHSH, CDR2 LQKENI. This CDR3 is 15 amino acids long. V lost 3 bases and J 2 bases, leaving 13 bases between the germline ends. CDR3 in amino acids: CASSPMEAVNYGYTF. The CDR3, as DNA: TGTGCCAGCTCACCGATGGAAGCAGTCAACTATGGCTACACCTTC.

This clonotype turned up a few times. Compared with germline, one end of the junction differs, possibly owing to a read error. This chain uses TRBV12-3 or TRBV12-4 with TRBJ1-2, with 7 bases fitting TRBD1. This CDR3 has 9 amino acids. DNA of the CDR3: TGTGCCAGCAGGCCGGGACAGTTTTTC. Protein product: CASRPGQFF.

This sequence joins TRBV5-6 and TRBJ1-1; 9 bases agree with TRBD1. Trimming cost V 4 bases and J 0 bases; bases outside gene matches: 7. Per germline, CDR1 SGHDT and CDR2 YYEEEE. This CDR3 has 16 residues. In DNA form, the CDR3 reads TGTGCCAGCAGCAGGACAGGGGCACTCATGAACACTGAAGCTTTCTTT. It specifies CASSRTGALMNTEAFF.

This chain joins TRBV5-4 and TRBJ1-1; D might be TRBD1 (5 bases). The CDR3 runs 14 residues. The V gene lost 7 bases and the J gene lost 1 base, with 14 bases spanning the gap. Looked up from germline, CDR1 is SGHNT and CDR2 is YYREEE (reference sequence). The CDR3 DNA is TGTGCCAGCTCTTGGGGGGTAGCGAACACTGAAGCTTTCTTT. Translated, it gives CASSWGVANTEAFF.

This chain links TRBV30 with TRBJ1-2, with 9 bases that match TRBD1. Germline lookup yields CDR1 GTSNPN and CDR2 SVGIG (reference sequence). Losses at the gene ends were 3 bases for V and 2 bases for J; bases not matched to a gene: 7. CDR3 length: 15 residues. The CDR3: CAWSLDRGSNYGYTF. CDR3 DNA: TGTGCCTGGAGCCTGGACAGGGGTTCAAACTATGGCTACACCTTC.

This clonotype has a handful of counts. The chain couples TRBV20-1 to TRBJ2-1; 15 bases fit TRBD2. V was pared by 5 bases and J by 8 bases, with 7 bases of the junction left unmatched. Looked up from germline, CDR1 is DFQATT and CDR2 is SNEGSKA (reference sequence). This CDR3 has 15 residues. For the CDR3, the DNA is TGCAGTGCTCTCCGGACTAGCGGGAGGGCCGATGAGCAGTTCTTC. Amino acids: CSALRTSGRADEQFF.

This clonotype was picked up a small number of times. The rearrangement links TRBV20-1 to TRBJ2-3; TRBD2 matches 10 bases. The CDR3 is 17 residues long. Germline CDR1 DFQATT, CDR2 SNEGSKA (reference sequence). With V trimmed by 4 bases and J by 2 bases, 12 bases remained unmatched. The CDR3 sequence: CSAIYPSGSINTDTQYF. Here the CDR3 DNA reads TGCAGTGCTATTTATCCTAGCGGGAGTATCAACACAGATACGCAGTATTTT.

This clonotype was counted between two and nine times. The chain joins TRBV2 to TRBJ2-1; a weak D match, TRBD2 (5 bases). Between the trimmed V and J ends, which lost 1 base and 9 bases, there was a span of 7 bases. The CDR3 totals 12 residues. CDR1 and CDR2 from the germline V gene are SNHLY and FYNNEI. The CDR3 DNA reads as TGTGCCAGCAGTGAAGTACGGGGTGAGCAGTTCTTC. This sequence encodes CASSEVRGEQFF. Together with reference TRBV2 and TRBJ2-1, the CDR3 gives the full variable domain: EPEVTQTPSHQVTQMGQEVILRCVPISNHLYFYWYRQILGQKVEFLVSFYNNEISEKSEIFDDQFSVERPDGSNFTLKIRSTKLEDSAMYFCASSEVRGEQFFGPGTRLTVL.

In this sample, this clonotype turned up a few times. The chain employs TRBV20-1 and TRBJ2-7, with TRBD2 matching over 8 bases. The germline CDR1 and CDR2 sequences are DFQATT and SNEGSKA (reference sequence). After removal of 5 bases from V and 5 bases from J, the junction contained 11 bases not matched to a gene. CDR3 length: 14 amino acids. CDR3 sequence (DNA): TGCAGTGCTGAAGTAACTAGCGGTGGTGACGAGCAGTACTTC. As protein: CSAEVTSGGDEQYF.

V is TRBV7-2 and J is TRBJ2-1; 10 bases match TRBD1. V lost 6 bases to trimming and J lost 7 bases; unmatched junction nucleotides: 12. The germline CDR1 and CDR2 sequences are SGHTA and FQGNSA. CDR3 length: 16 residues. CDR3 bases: TGTGCCAGCAGTCGTACCGGGACAGGGGTTCGGAATGAGCAGTTCTTC. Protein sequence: CASSRTGTGVRNEQFF.

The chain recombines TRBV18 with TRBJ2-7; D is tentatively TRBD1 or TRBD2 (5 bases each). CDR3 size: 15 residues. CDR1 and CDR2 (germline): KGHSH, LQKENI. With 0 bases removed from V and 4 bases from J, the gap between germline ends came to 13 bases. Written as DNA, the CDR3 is TGTGCCAGCTCACCACCTGGAAGGGGACGTTACGAGCAGTACTTC. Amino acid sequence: CASSPPGRGRYEQYF.

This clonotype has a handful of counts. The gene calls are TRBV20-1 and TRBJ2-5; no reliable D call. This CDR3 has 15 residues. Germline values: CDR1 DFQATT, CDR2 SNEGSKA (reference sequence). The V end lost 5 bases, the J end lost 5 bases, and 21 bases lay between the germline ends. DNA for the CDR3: TGCAGTGCTGGACGCTCCCCCACACACGGGGAGACCCAGTACTTC. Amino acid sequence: CSAGRSPTHGETQYF.

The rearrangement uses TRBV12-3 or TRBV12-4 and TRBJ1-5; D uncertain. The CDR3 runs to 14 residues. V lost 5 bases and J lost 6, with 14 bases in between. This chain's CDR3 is CASSPWEGGQPQHF. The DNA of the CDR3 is TGTGCCAGCAGTCCTTGGGAGGGCGGTCAGCCCCAGCATTTT.

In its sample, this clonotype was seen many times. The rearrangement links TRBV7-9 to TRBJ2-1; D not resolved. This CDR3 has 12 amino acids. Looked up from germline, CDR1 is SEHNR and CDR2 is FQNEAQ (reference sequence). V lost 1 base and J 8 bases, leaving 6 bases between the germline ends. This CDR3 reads CASSLEGYEQFF. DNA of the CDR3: TGTGCCAGCAGCTTAGAAGGATATGAGCAGTTCTTC.

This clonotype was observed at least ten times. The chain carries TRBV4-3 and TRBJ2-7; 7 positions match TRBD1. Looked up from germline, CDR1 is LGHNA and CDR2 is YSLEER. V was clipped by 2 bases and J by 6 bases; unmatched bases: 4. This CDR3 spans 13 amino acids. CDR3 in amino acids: CASSQTGQAEQYF. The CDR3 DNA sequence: TGCGCCAGCAGCCAAACCGGACAGGCCGAGCAGTACTTC.

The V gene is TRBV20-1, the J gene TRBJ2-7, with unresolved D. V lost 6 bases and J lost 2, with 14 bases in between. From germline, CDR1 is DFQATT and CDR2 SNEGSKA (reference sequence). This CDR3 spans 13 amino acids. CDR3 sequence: CSAKVAGTYEQYF. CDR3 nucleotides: TGCAGTGCCAAGGTGGCAGGTACCTACGAGCAGTACTTC.

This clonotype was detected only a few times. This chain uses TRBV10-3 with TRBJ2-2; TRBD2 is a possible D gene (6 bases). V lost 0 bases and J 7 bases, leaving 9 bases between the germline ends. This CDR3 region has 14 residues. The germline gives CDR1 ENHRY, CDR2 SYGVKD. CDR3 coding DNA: TGTGCCATCAGTGAGTCGGGACTTGACGGGGAGCTGTTTTTT. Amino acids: CAISESGLDGELFF.

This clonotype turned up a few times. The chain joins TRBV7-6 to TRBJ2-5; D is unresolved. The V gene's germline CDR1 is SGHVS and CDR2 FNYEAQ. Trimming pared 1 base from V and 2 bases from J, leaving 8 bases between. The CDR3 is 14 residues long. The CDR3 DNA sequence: TGTGCCAGCAGCTTAGGGGCGGTTCAAGAGACCCAGTACTTC. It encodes CASSLGAVQETQYF.